This T cell receptor beta chain comes out of a study of blood T cells in healthy people across ages. The wider study: In model experiments, template switching was able to capture about one barcoded beta molecule for every two T cells that were present. General study findings and limits: Older age coincided with a roughly linear decline in TCR beta diversity per million T cells.

Sample-barcoded 5' priming and a J-beta primer mix drove a second PCR of roughly 7 to 11 cycles. Each cDNA molecule was tagged by a template-switch adaptor that had 12 random nucleotides. TCRdb analysed the 5' RACE reads with MiXCR anew, one entry per CDR3 protein. The sample has approximately 800,000 distinct CDR3 sequences, roughly 35% seen once; the top ten hold roughly 13%. Investigators took 9.5 to 10 milliliters of peripheral blood from every donor. The germline CDR1 and CDR2 sequences are SGHRS and YFSETQ. The CDR3 length is 14 residues. With 7 bases removed from V and 8 bases from J, the gap between germline ends came to 19 bases. As for this clonotype: What it binds is not known.

The V and J genes are TRBV5-1 and TRBJ2-1, with a possible D match to TRBD2 (6 bases). The source of this sequence is a man between 18 and 35 years old in good health. Sequencing used blood. The CDR3 DNA reads as TGCGCCAGCCTAAGGGAGGCAGGGCGGGATGAGCAGTTCTTC. It encodes CASLREAGRDEQFF.